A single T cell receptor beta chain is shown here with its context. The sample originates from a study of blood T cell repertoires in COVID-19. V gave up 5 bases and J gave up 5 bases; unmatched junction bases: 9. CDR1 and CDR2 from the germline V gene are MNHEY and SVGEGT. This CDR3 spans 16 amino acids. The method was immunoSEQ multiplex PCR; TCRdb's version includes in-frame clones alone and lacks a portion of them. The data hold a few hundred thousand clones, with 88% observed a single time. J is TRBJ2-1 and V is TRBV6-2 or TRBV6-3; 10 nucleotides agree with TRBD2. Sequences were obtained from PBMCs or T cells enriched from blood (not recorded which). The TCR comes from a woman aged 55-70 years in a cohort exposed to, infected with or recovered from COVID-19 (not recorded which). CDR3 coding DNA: TGTGCCAGCAGTAACCCTAGCGGGAGAATCAACAATGAGCAGTTCTTC. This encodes CASSNPSGRINNEQFF.